The 24 T cell receptor beta chains below were found in one sample sequenced in a study of early T cells in non-severe SARS-CoV-2 infection. MiXCR, applied by TCRdb to the 5' RACE reads, yields one record per CDR3 protein. The table includes 25,000 or so distinct CDR3 sequences, approximately 2.9% detected once. Sequencing was performed on whole blood. Receptors originate from an adult who was a healthcare worker with PCR-confirmed SARS-CoV-2 infection or an uninfected control (not recorded which).

This clonotype has a count of ten or more. The genes are TRBV9 and TRBJ1-2; 8 bases fit TRBD1. CDR1 SGDLS and CDR2 YYNGEE come from the germline V gene. J gave up 0 bases and V 6 bases, and 4 bases lay outside the gene matches. This CDR3 comprises 14 residues. The CDR3 is CASTQGAPNYGYTF. Here the CDR3 DNA reads TGTGCCAGCACTCAGGGGGCTCCTAACTATGGCTACACCTTC.

This clonotype has ten or more counts. This chain links TRBV20-1 with TRBJ2-2, with 8 bases matching TRBD1. The germline CDR1 and CDR2 sequences are DFQATT and SNEGSKA (reference sequence). The V segment lost 2 bases and the J segment 0 bases; nucleotides outside the gene matches: 11. This CDR3 region has 18 residues. The CDR3, as DNA: TGCAGTGCTAGACTGGGGACAGGAAAGAGCTCGAACACCGGGGAGCTGTTTTTT. As protein: CSARLGTGKSSNTGELFF.

This chain joins TRBV5-1 and TRBJ2-6, with TRBD1 identical over 7 bases. With 5 bases clipped from V and 2 bases from J, the junction kept 4 bases outside the gene matches. The CDR3 length is 15 residues. Germline CDR1 is SGHRS and CDR2 is YFSETQ. This CDR3 is CASSSTGAGANVLTF. The DNA of the CDR3 is TGCGCCAGCAGTTCAACAGGGGCTGGGGCCAACGTCCTGACTTTC.

At least ten counts were recorded for this clonotype. The J gene is TRBJ1-2, the V gene TRBV12-3 or TRBV12-4; D gene uncertain. V dropped 5 bases and J dropped 5 bases, with 18 bases sitting between them. The CDR3 spans 15 residues. The CDR3 spells CASSPPVTSGYGYTF. The DNA of the CDR3 is TGTGCCAGCAGTCCCCCCGTTACATCGGGGTATGGCTACACCTTC.

This clonotype was seen ten or more times. The rearrangement joins TRBV18 to TRBJ1-1; perhaps TRBD1 as D (5 bases). Trimming removed 3 bases from V and 3 bases from J, with 17 bases in between. Germline loops: CDR1 KGHSH, CDR2 LQKENI. This CDR3 spans 16 amino acids. The CDR3 protein is CASSPGGLTVDTEAFF. CDR3 DNA: TGTGCCAGCTCACCGGGGGGGTTGACGGTCGACACTGAAGCTTTCTTT. The full variable domain, in which reference TRBV18 and TRBJ1-1 provide the parts outside the CDR3, is NAGVMQNPRHLVRRRGQEARLRCSPMKGHSHVYWYRQLPEEGLKFMVYLQKENIIDESGMPKERFSAEFPKEGPSILRIQQVVRGDSAAYFCASSPGGLTVDTEAFFGQGTRLTVV.

At least ten counts were recorded for this clonotype. This chain joins TRBV3-1 and TRBJ2-3; D is possibly TRBD1 (6 bases). The CDR3 totals 14 residues. Trimming removed 4 bases at V and 2 bases at J, with 10 bases between. Germline-derived CDR1 and CDR2 are LGHDT and YNNKEL (reference sequence). CDR3 DNA: TGTGCCAGCAGCCGAAGGACAGTCACAGATACGCAGTATTTT. Translation gives CASSRRTVTDTQYF.

Only a few counts were recorded for this clonotype. This chain joins TRBV10-3 and TRBJ2-5; 7 positions match TRBD1. After removal of 0 bases from V and 5 bases from J, the junction contained 9 bases not matched to a gene. Germline CDR1 reads ENHRY; CDR2 reads SYGVKD. CDR3 size: 16 residues. The CDR3 sequence is CAISESTGIAGETQYF. The DNA for the CDR3 is TGTGCCATCAGTGAGTCGACAGGGATAGCAGGGGAGACCCAGTACTTC.

At least ten counts were recorded for this clonotype. The J gene is TRBJ2-5, the V gene TRBV10-3; 8 bases fit TRBD2. This CDR3 has 15 amino acids. Germline trimming cut 6 bases from V and 3 bases from J; bases unmatched to any gene: 9. Per germline, CDR1 ENHRY and CDR2 SYGVKD. The CDR3 DNA follows: TGTGCCATCAGCCGAGCGGGGGCGGATAAAGAGACCCAGTACTTC. Translating gives CAISRAGADKETQYF.

The sample holds many counts of this clonotype. This chain links TRBV20-1 with TRBJ1-4; D may be TRBD1 (5 bases). V shed 5 bases and J shed 8 bases, with 18 bases lying between them. The germline V gene has CDR1 DFQATT and CDR2 SNEGSKA (reference sequence). The CDR3 length is 14 residues. CDR3 DNA: TGCAGTGCTCCGATATGGGGGGAGAAAGAAAAACTGTTTTTT. It translates to CSAPIWGEKEKLFF.

This clonotype was recorded at least ten times. This rearrangement joins TRBV12-3 or TRBV12-4 to TRBJ1-2, with D tentatively TRBD1 (5 bases). This CDR3 spans 12 amino acids. V was trimmed by 7 bases and J by 8 bases, leaving 14 bases between them. As DNA, the CDR3 is TGTGCCAGCACCTCCCAGAGGGGCGGCTACACCTTC. It is translated as CASTSQRGGYTF.

In its sample, this clonotype was seen a few times. The chain recombines TRBV11-2 with TRBJ2-5, with 8 bases that match TRBD2. This CDR3 is 15 amino acids long. V was clipped by 3 bases and J by 4 bases; unmatched bases: 7. CDR1 and CDR2 (germline): SGHAT, FQNNGV. CDR3 in amino acids: CASSLTGGPRETQYF. As DNA, the CDR3 is TGTGCCAGCAGCTTGACGGGGGGGCCTAGAGAGACCCAGTACTTC.

This clonotype was picked up many times. This chain connects TRBV5-1 to TRBJ2-7, with 7 bases fitting TRBD1. CDR3 size: 15 residues. The trim removed 4 bases at V and 2 bases at J, leaving 9 bases unmatched. Germline values: CDR1 SGHRS, CDR2 YFSETQ. The CDR3 coding sequence is TGCGCCAGCAGCACCCGGGACAGTTCGGCCTACGAGCAGTACGTC. Protein product: CASSTRDSSAYEQYV.

This clonotype was seen many times. This chain connects TRBV12-3 or TRBV12-4 to TRBJ1-6; D might be TRBD1 (5 bases). CDR3 size: 15 residues. Trimming removed 5 bases from V and 8 bases from J, with 16 bases in between. The chain's CDR3 is CASSPRGRADSPLHF. The CDR3, as DNA: TGTGCCAGCAGTCCCCGGGGGAGGGCGGATTCACCCCTCCACTTT.

There are many counts of this clonotype. The rearrangement links TRBV6-1 to TRBJ1-2; D remains ambiguous. Trimming pared 9 bases from V and 4 bases from J, leaving 18 bases between. Germline assignment: CDR1 MNHNS and CDR2 SASEGT. The CDR3 is 14 residues long. The CDR3 coding sequence is TGTGCCAGTACGATGGACGGACCTTTCTATGGCTACACCTTC. Protein: CASTMDGPFYGYTF.

Ten or more counts support this clonotype. The rearrangement uses TRBV5-1 and TRBJ1-1; D is possibly TRBD1 (5 bases). The CDR3 contains 15 residues. Trimming took 0 bases from V and 0 from J, leaving 9 bases between them. The germline gives CDR1 SGHRS, CDR2 YFSETQ. The CDR3 region is CASSLETAMNTEAFF. DNA for the CDR3: TGCGCCAGCAGCTTGGAGACAGCTATGAACACTGAAGCTTTCTTT.

This clonotype was counted ten times or more. The chain is built from TRBV10-2 and TRBJ2-1; D is undetermined. Germline values: CDR1 WSHSY, CDR2 SAAADI. Trimming removed 5 bases at V and 5 bases at J, with 4 bases between. CDR3 size: 11 residues. DNA of the CDR3: TGCGCCAGCAGTTCTCACAATGAGCAGTTCTTC. Protein: CASSSHNEQFF.

This clonotype came up many times. The chain employs TRBV27 and TRBJ2-7; 7 nucleotides agree with TRBD1. Trimming cost V 5 bases and J 6 bases; bases outside gene matches: 7. Looked up from germline, CDR1 is MNHEY and CDR2 is SMNVEV (reference sequence). This CDR3 has 13 amino acids. CDR3 sequence: CASSPQTGFEQYV. DNA for the CDR3: TGTGCCAGCAGTCCTCAGACAGGGTTCGAGCAGTACGTC.

Many counts were recorded for this clonotype. This chain links TRBV5-1 with TRBJ2-1, with 15 bases aligning to TRBD2. Trimming cost V 2 bases and J 7 bases; bases outside gene matches: 7. In germline, CDR1 is SGHRS, CDR2 YFSETQ. This CDR3 spans 17 amino acids. The CDR3 region is CASSLPGLAGGLNEQFF. The CDR3 DNA reads as TGCGCCAGCAGCTTACCCGGACTAGCGGGGGGGCTGAATGAGCAGTTCTTC.

The genes are TRBV20-1 and TRBJ1-4; D gene unclear. This CDR3 contains 11 residues. Germline assignment: CDR1 DFQATT and CDR2 SNEGSKA (reference sequence). V gave up 2 bases and J gave up 8 bases, with 6 bases separating them. The CDR3 loop is CSARTAEKLFF. The CDR3 nucleotides read TGCAGTGCTAGAACAGCGGAAAAACTGTTTTTT.

This clonotype was found many times. This chain uses TRBV7-2 with TRBJ2-5; D perhaps matches TRBD1 (5 bases). The germline V gene has CDR1 SGHTA and CDR2 FQGNSA. V was trimmed by 5 bases and J by 6 bases, leaving 22 bases between them. The CDR3 totals 16 residues. CDR3 residues: CASSPSVGRAHKTQYF. The CDR3 coding sequence is TGTGCCAGCAGCCCTAGTGTGGGCAGGGCACATAAGACCCAGTACTTC.

This clonotype was found many times. The chain recombines TRBV20-1 with TRBJ1-3; D ambiguous. The V and J ends lost 1 base and 4 bases respectively, with 14 bases between them. The CDR3 covers 15 residues. Looked up from germline, CDR1 is DFQATT and CDR2 is SNEGSKA (reference sequence). The CDR3 DNA follows: TGCAGTGCTAGAGGCGCCGGGCCCAGGGGAAACACCATATATTTT. It is translated as CSARGAGPRGNTIYF.

Many counts were recorded for this clonotype. V usage is TRBV7-8 and J usage is TRBJ2-1; possibly TRBD1 for D (6 bases). The CDR3 is 15 residues long. The germline V gene encodes CDR1 SGHVS and CDR2 FQNEAQ. V was clipped by 5 bases and J by 8 bases, with 19 bases between them. This chain's CDR3 is CASSRTGSGAYEQFF. CDR3 bases: TGTGCCAGCAGCCGAACGGGTTCAGGGGCCTATGAGCAGTTCTTC.

The table lists this clonotype with a few counts. The CDR3 does not close with the conserved phenylalanine or tryptophan, likely indicating a read error. The chain has TRBV6-6 and TRBJ2-7, with a tentative D call TRBD2 (6 bases). This CDR3 is built from 15 residues. The germline V gene has CDR1 MNHNY and CDR2 SVGAGI (reference sequence). V was pared by 4 bases and J by 0 bases, with 13 bases between. CDR3 residues: CASSSGRGSSYEQYD. The CDR3, as DNA: TGTGCCAGCAGTTCTGGACGGGGGAGCTCCTACGAGCAGTACGAC.

This clonotype appeared many times. The chain is built from TRBV7-9 and TRBJ2-7; D is unresolved. V was pared by 1 base and J by 6 bases, with 4 bases between. The CDR3 runs 11 residues. CDR1 is SEHNR and CDR2 is FQNEAQ in the germline V gene (reference sequence). The CDR3 DNA sequence: TGTGCCAGCAGCTTAGGTACCGAGCAGTACGTC. It yields the protein CASSLGTEQYV.